This T cell receptor beta chain came from a study of blood T cell repertoires in COVID-19. Overall study context: The origin of the acute and convalescent COVID-19 samples was the United States, Italy and Spain. T cells, B-cell-depleted T cells, or PBMCs supplied cDNA or gDNA.

In the original workflow: The authors estimated nucleated cell counts from reference gene primer amplification. Assay used: immunoSEQ multiplex PCR; TCRdb lists only in-frame clones, some missing. V and J calls and clone size are given by that table; D and trimming were obtained from the DNA. The data show some 210,000 clones, with about 93% seen just once and about 0.8% held by the top ten. Germline V gene lookup returns CDR1 ENHRY and CDR2 SYGVKD. The CDR3 has 17 residues. Trimming left V 4 bases short and J 0 bases short, with 15 bases between. This clone was seen a single time. The TCR was taken from a man aged 55 to 70 with COVID-19, enrolled during active disease. Sequencing was carried out using peripheral blood. The gene calls are TRBV10-3 and TRBJ2-2, with a tentative D call TRBD1 (5 bases). The CDR3 here is CAISAHMGRANTGELFF. DNA of the CDR3: TGTGCCATCAGTGCTCATATGGGCAGGGCGAACACCGGGGAGCTGTTTTTT.